This T cell receptor beta chain originates from a study of T-cell reconstitution after alpha-beta-depleted transplantation in children. General study results and limits: As was reported, about two months after transplant, alpha-beta T cells came from several hundred expanded graft clones. Most T-cell counts and diversity one year after the transplant came from T cells that were newly produced. Surviving recipient T cells and thymic progenitors accounted for the high day-60 TCRbeta diversity observed in some patients.

This clonotype was observed many times. The target antigen is unknown. V was clipped by 6 bases and J by 0 bases, with 9 bases between them. Germline V lookup: CDR1 SQVTM, CDR2 ANQGSEA. The CDR3 runs 12 residues. For TCRbeta, the library was prepared with unique molecular identifiers. A single record per CDR3 protein comes from TCRdb applying MiXCR to the PCR reads. The sample shows fewer than 150,000 distinct CDR3 sequences, approximately 22% of them seen only once. This TCR came from a male patient between 2 and 15 years old who had a stem cell transplant for chronic granulomatous disease, so the T cells may come from the graft donor. This sequence joins TRBV29-1 and TRBJ2-7, with D maybe TRBD1 (6 bases). This sample comprised PBMCs, mostly from graft donor cells, obtained 180 days after TCRalphabeta/CD19-depleted stem cell transplant. CDR3 sequence: CSVGQFSYEQYF. DNA for the CDR3: TGCAGCGTCGGACAGTTCTCCTACGAGCAGTACTTC.